This T cell receptor beta chain was identified during a study of cytomegalovirus exposure and HLA in healthy donors. Notes on the study in general: Certain sequence variants were highly shared and formed a cluster, and this cluster was likely a sequencing artifact. Researchers reported in a later analysis that common viral pathogens appeared linked to several top clusters.

Trimming removed 2 bases at V and 4 bases at J, with 8 bases between. The CDR3 contains 13 residues. Germline-derived CDR1 and CDR2 are SEHNR and FQNEAQ (reference sequence). PCR primers comprised 60 Vbeta and 13 Jbeta primers. The repertoire was sequenced with immunoSEQ multiplex PCR; TCRdb's copy has only in-frame clones and lacks some. The sample has around 150,000 clones; roughly 80% are singletons. Worth noting for this clone: What it binds is not known.

This TCR came from a woman aged 30 to 39 in good health and CMV-seropositive. J is TRBJ1-2 and V is TRBV7-9; unclear D gene. The sequencing sample was made of PBMCs. Here the CDR3 DNA reads TGTGCCAGCAGCTTACGGGTCCTCTATGGCTACACCTTC. As protein: CASSLRVLYGYTF.